One and the same sample provided the 8 T cell receptor beta chains below, sequenced in a study of blood T cell repertoires in COVID-19. The repertoire was sequenced with immunoSEQ multiplex PCR; TCRdb's copy has only in-frame clones and lacks some. In the table there are roughly 190,000 clones, more than 75% of which are singletons. The sample consisted of peripheral blood. The receptor source for this set is a man aged 18 to 35 with active or convalescent COVID-19.

J is TRBJ2-2 and V is TRBV7-3; TRBD2 is a possible D gene (6 bases). The germline gives CDR1 SGHTA, CDR2 FQGTGA. V gave up 5 bases and J gave up 4 bases, with 17 bases separating them. The CDR3 covers 16 residues. For the CDR3, the DNA is TGTGCCAGCAGCCCTGACTTTGGGGGGATCACCGGGGAGCTGTTTTTT. This codes for CASSPDFGGITGELFF.

This chain links TRBV28 with TRBJ1-2; perhaps TRBD1 as D (6 bases). V lost 8 bases and J lost 4, with 14 bases in between. The V gene's germline CDR1 is MDHEN and CDR2 SYDVKM. The CDR3 consists of 13 residues. This chain's CDR3 is CASSGTLGYGYTF. DNA for the CDR3: TGTGCCAGCTCCGGGACATTGGGCTATGGCTACACCTTC.

The chain has TRBV5-6 and TRBJ2-3; 9 bases are a match to TRBD2. CDR1 SGHDT and CDR2 YYEEEE come from the germline V gene. V shed 2 bases and J 5 bases; nucleotides not matched to a gene: 6. The CDR3 has 15 residues. CDR3 nucleotide sequence: TGTGCCAGCAGCTTCTGGCTAGCGGGAAGAGATACGCAGTATTTT. Translating gives CASSFWLAGRDTQYF.

The V call is TRBV5-4, the J call TRBJ1-3, with TRBD1 matching 9 bases. The germline CDR1 and CDR2 sequences are SGHNT and YYREEE (reference sequence). CDR3 length: 16 amino acids. V was clipped by 5 bases and J by 3 bases; unmatched bases: 9. The CDR3 loop is CASSSPGQGYGNTIYF. CDR3 DNA: TGTGCCAGCAGTTCACCGGGACAGGGTTATGGAAACACCATATATTTT.

The chain is built from TRBV7-9 and TRBJ2-1, with 9 positions matching TRBD1. The V gene's germline CDR1 is SEHNR and CDR2 FQNEAQ (reference sequence). This CDR3 has 16 amino acids. J was trimmed by 6 bases and V by 5 bases; bases with no gene match: 11. CDR3 in DNA: TGTGCCAGCAGCCCGCATACCGGGACAGGGATCAATGAGCAGTTCTTC. It encodes CASSPHTGTGINEQFF.

The chain recombines TRBV9 with TRBJ2-5; 7 bases match TRBD1. V was clipped by 3 bases and J by 5 bases; unmatched bases: 10. The CDR3 is 15 residues long. Looked up from germline, CDR1 is SGDLS and CDR2 is YYNGEE. In DNA form, the CDR3 reads TGTGCCAGCAGCGGGATGACAGGGTCGGGGGAGACCCAGTACTTC. Protein: CASSGMTGSGETQYF.

This chain links TRBV7-9 with TRBJ2-7, with a weak D call TRBD1 (6 bases). Per germline, CDR1 SEHNR and CDR2 FQNEAQ (reference sequence). CDR3 length: 16 amino acids. Trimming removed 5 bases from V and 4 bases from J, with 21 bases in between. The CDR3 bases are TGTGCCAGCAGCCCTCTCTCGCGGACAGCTAGTTACGAGCAGTACTTC. Amino acids: CASSPLSRTASYEQYF.

CDR3 nucleotide sequence: TGTGCCAGCAGCCTAGGACAGGGACCTTATAGCAATCAGCCCCAGCATTTT. Its protein is CASSLGQGPYSNQPQHF. The chain recombines TRBV5-4 with TRBJ1-5; 8 bases line up with TRBD1. Germline-derived CDR1 and CDR2 are SGHNT and YYREEE (reference sequence). The V segment lost 4 bases and the J segment 0 bases; nucleotides outside the gene matches: 9. This CDR3 is 17 amino acids long. Full variable domain (rest looked up from reference TRBV5-4 and TRBJ1-5): ETGVTQSPTHLIKTRGQQVTLRCSSQSGHNTVSWYQQALGQGPQFIFQYYREEENGRGNFPPRFSGLQFPNYSSELNVNALELDDSALYLCASSLGQGPYSNQPQHFGDGTRLSIL.